This T cell receptor beta chain was obtained from a study of early T cells in non-severe SARS-CoV-2 infection. TCRdb ran MiXCR on the 5' RACE reads and lists one entry per CDR3 protein. This sample has roughly 70,000 distinct CDR3 sequences; approximately 13% occur once, and the top ten carry 8% to 10%. CDR3 size: 15 residues. The germline gives CDR1 MDHEN, CDR2 SYDVKM. Deletions cut 5 bases from V and 3 bases from J, with 14 bases between. The source material was whole blood. The V and J genes are TRBV28 and TRBJ1-3; no reliable D call. The receptor's source is an adult who was a healthcare worker with PCR-confirmed SARS-CoV-2 infection or an uninfected control (not recorded which). The DNA of the CDR3 is TGTGCCAGCAGTCCAACCAGGACGGTTGGAAACACCATATATTTT. Translating it yields CASSPTRTVGNTIYF.